This entry describes one T cell receptor beta chain. What it binds is unknown. The data were taken from a study of T cell responses to AZD1222 COVID-19 vaccine. Study context: The analysis combined second doses at about 4 or about 12 weeks.

Sequencing used immunoSEQ multiplex PCR; TCRdb keeps in-frame clones, though not all of them. The repertoire holds approximately 100,000 clones, approximately 90% seen once, with 1.3% in the top ten. Study results and caveats: Seropositive at baseline were only a handful of AZD1222 recipients.

This TCR came from an adult in good health. This specimen was peripheral blood, taken on day 0 of AZD1222 vaccination.

CDR3 DNA: TGTGCCACCAGCAGAGACAGAAGAGGCTACGAGCAGTACTTC. Translated, it gives CATSRDRRGYEQYF. The chain is built from TRBV15 and TRBJ2-7; D not resolved. This CDR3 comprises 14 residues. V was pared by 0 bases and J by 3 bases, with 9 bases between. The germline CDR1 and CDR2 sequences are LNHNV and YYDKDF (reference sequence).